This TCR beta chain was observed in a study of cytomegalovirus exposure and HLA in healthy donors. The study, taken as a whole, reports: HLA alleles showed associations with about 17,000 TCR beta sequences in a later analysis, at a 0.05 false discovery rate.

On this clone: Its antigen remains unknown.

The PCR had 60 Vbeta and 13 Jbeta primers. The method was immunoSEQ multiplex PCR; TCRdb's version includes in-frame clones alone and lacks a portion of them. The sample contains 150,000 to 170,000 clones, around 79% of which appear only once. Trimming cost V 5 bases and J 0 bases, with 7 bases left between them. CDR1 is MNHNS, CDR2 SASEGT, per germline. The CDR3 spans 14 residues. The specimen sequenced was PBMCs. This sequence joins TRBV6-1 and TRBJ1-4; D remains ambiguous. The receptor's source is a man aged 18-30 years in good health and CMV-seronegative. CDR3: CASSWTATNEKLFF. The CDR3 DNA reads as TGTGCCAGCAGTTGGACTGCAACTAATGAAAAACTGTTTTTT.